Following are 27 T cell receptor beta chains from one sample sequenced in a study of Ad26.COV2.S vaccination and SARS-CoV-2 variants. The treatment was: roughly 18 received Ad26.COV2.S at low or high dose, single or two shots; several received placebo; per-sample allocation not given. Day 63 after the first vaccine or placebo injection was the time point for sampling. Clones were read by immunoSEQ multiplex PCR, and TCRdb kept only the in-frame ones, dropping some. This sample has around 450,000 clones, with roughly 87% found just once. This specimen consisted of peripheral blood, obtained in a trial of Ad26.COV2.S vaccine versus placebo. The receptors shown here come from a person between 18 and 60 years old who received the Ad26.COV2.S COVID-19 vaccine or a placebo.

The count of this clone is one. The chain employs TRBV28 and TRBJ1-2; 8 nucleotides match TRBD1. The CDR3 covers 15 residues. The ends lost 3 bases at V and 4 bases at J; junction bases unmatched: 7. The germline gives CDR1 MDHEN, CDR2 SYDVKM. For the CDR3, the DNA is TGTGCCAGCAGTTTGTATCCCGGACAGGGCTATGGCTACACCTTC. Its protein is CASSLYPGQGYGYTF.

The rearrangement uses TRBV10-2 and TRBJ2-1; no definite D call. V lost 6 bases and J lost 10, with 10 bases in between. Per germline, CDR1 WSHSY and CDR2 SAAADI. CDR3 length: 11 residues. The CDR3 DNA reads as TGCGCCAGCAGAGCCGGGCTCGAGCAGTTCTTC. Residues: CASRAGLEQFF.

V and J are TRBV30 and TRBJ1-5; no definite D call. V shed 0 bases and J shed 7 bases, with 16 bases lying between them. The CDR3 has 15 amino acids. CDR1 is GTSNPN and CDR2 is SVGIG in the germline V gene (reference sequence). The DNA of the CDR3 is TGTGCCTGGAGTGTAATAGGGCCCCTGGGACAGCCCCAGCATTTT. This gives the protein CAWSVIGPLGQPQHF.

This sequence joins TRBV7-8 and TRBJ2-1; D is unresolved. This CDR3 comprises 13 residues. Trimming removed 5 bases at V and 8 bases at J, with 13 bases between. Germline V lookup: CDR1 SGHVS, CDR2 FQNEAQ. The CDR3 nucleotides read TGTGCCAGCAGCATGGGCCTCCCCCATGAGCAGTTCTTC. It encodes CASSMGLPHEQFF.

The chain links TRBV6-2 or TRBV6-3 to TRBJ2-2, with 8 bases identical to TRBD2. The V segment lost 5 bases and the J segment 5 bases; nucleotides outside the gene matches: 10. CDR1 and CDR2 (germline): MNHEY, SVGEGT. The CDR3 extends over 16 amino acids. The CDR3 DNA reads as TGTGCCAGCAGTGACCGGGAGGGTGGAGAGACCGGGGAGCTGTTTTTT. Its translation: CASSDREGGETGELFF.

The V gene is TRBV7-9, the J gene TRBJ2-7; no clear D gene. Trimming removed 5 bases at V and 4 bases at J, with 9 bases between. CDR1 and CDR2 (germline): SEHNR, FQNEAQ (reference sequence). The CDR3 runs to 12 residues. This chain's CDR3 is CASSGSYYEQYF. For the CDR3, the DNA is TGTGCCAGCAGCGGCTCGTATTACGAGCAGTACTTC.

The J gene is TRBJ2-7, the V gene TRBV28; D is unresolved. CDR1 is MDHEN, CDR2 SYDVKM, per germline. The CDR3 totals 13 residues. V was clipped by 6 bases and J by 4 bases, with 13 bases between them. CDR3 nucleotide sequence: TGTGCCAGCAGAGATTCTAGAAGATACGAGCAGTACGTC. Its translation is CASRDSRRYEQYV.

In this sample, this clone turned up once. This chain uses TRBV7-2 with TRBJ1-1, with 7 bases matching TRBD1. CDR1 is SGHTA and CDR2 is FQGNSA in the germline V gene. V lost 5 bases and J lost 3; bases outside the gene matches: 3. The CDR3 totals 13 residues. The CDR3 is CASSIDRDTEAFF. CDR3 sequence (DNA): TGTGCCAGCAGCATCGACAGGGACACTGAAGCTTTCTTT.

V usage is TRBV7-2 and J usage is TRBJ2-7; D ambiguous. The CDR3 contains 14 residues. V was trimmed by 3 bases and J by 1 base, leaving 10 bases between them. CDR1 and CDR2 (germline): SGHTA, FQGNSA. This CDR3 reads CASSFNSYSYEQYF. DNA for the CDR3: TGTGCCAGCAGCTTCAACAGTTATTCCTACGAGCAGTACTTC. The complete variable domain, with remaining parts taken from reference TRBV7-2 and TRBJ2-7, reads GAGVSQSPSNKVTEKGKDVELRCDPISGHTALYWYRQSLGQGLEFLIYFQGNSAPDKSGLPSDRFSAERTGGSVSTLTIQRTQQEDSAVYLCASSFNSYSYEQYFGPGTRLTVT.

This chain uses TRBV30 with TRBJ1-1, with 10 bases identical to TRBD1. Germline trimming cut 3 bases from V and 6 bases from J; bases unmatched to any gene: 7. The CDR3 is 14 amino acids. The germline V gene has CDR1 GTSNPN and CDR2 SVGIG (reference sequence). CDR3: CAWRTGGWGAEAFF. The CDR3 DNA reads as TGTGCCTGGAGGACAGGGGGCTGGGGCGCTGAAGCTTTCTTT.

The V and J genes are TRBV19 and TRBJ1-1; no clear D. The V gene lost 3 bases and the J gene lost 2 bases, with 10 bases spanning the gap. There are 14 residues in the CDR3. The V gene's germline CDR1 is LNHDA and CDR2 SQIVND (reference sequence). This chain's CDR3 is CASSMREFNTEAFF. CDR3 in DNA: TGTGCCAGTAGTATGAGGGAGTTTAACACTGAAGCTTTCTTT.

The rearrangement joins TRBV5-1 to TRBJ2-7; TRBD2 matches at 10 bases. V shed 5 bases, J shed 2 bases, and the junction held 4 bases outside the gene matches. This CDR3 spans 14 amino acids. In germline, CDR1 is SGHRS, CDR2 YFSETQ. CDR3 sequence (DNA): TGCGCCAGCAGTTCTCTAGCGGGGGCCTACGAGCAGTACTTC. Its protein is CASSSLAGAYEQYF.

The chain carries TRBV18 and TRBJ2-5; D remains unclear. V was clipped by 0 bases and J by 5 bases, with 7 bases between them. CDR3 length equals 13 residues. In germline, CDR1 is KGHSH, CDR2 LQKENI. CDR3: CASSPPVRETQYF. The CDR3 DNA sequence: TGTGCCAGCTCACCACCGGTTCGGGAGACCCAGTACTTC.

This chain uses TRBV6-5 with TRBJ1-4; a possible D gene is TRBD1 (5 bases). CDR3 size: 11 residues. Per germline, CDR1 MNHEY and CDR2 SVGAGI. The germline V and J ends were trimmed by 8 bases and 8 bases, with 9 bases remaining between them. The CDR3 sequence is CASGGREKLFF. In DNA, the CDR3 is TGTGCCAGCGGGGGACGGGAAAAACTGTTTTTT.

The chain uses TRBV7-3 and TRBJ2-7; D is uncertain. The CDR3 runs 13 residues. Germline CDR1 reads SGHTA; CDR2 reads FQGTGA. The V gene lost 9 bases and the J gene lost 5 bases, with 17 bases spanning the gap. The CDR3 DNA is TGTGCCAGGGGGTCGGACGTAGAAAACGAGCAGTACTTC. It specifies CARGSDVENEQYF.

This rearrangement joins TRBV5-1 to TRBJ2-1, with TRBD2 matching 8 bases. V was pared by 0 bases and J by 10 bases, with 6 bases of the junction left unmatched. The CDR3 totals 14 residues. Germline lookup yields CDR1 SGHRS and CDR2 YFSETQ. The CDR3 reads CASSLAAGGGEQFF. The CDR3, as DNA: TGCGCCAGCAGCTTGGCTGCGGGGGGAGGGGAGCAGTTCTTC.

This clone was counted a single time. V and J are TRBV4-3 and TRBJ1-1; TRBD1 might be the D (5 bases). Germline-derived CDR1 and CDR2 are LGHNA and YSLEER. CDR3 length equals 14 residues. The V and J ends lost 0 bases and 4 bases respectively, with 9 bases between them. The CDR3 coding sequence is TGCGCCAGCAGCCAAGATGTGGGGGGCACTGAAGCTTTCTTT. Translated: CASSQDVGGTEAFF.

This clone has only a few counts. The J gene is TRBJ1-6, the V gene TRBV6-5; tentatively, D is TRBD1 (5 bases). V was shortened by 7 bases and J by 9 bases, with 13 bases between the two germline ends. CDR3 size: 13 residues. Germline CDR1 and CDR2: MNHEY and SVGAGI. This CDR3 is CASNRGGTSPLHF. The CDR3 DNA reads TGTGCCAGCAACCGCGGCGGGACTTCACCCCTCCACTTT.

This chain links TRBV29-1 with TRBJ2-3, with TRBD2 matching over 8 bases. Germline V gives CDR1 SQVTM, CDR2 ANQGSEA. J was trimmed by 0 bases and V by 0 bases; bases with no gene match: 5. This CDR3 is built from 16 residues. DNA of the CDR3: TGCAGCGTTGAAGAAAATCCTAGCGGGAGCACAGATACGCAGTATTTT. It encodes CSVEENPSGSTDTQYF.

The chain recombines TRBV5-5 with TRBJ1-2; tentative D call: TRBD1 (5 bases). The CDR3 is 14 amino acids. From germline, CDR1 is SGHKS and CDR2 YYEKEE (reference sequence). V dropped 4 bases and J dropped 8 bases, with 18 bases sitting between them. CDR3 protein: CASSPPGTPGGYTF. DNA of the CDR3: TGTGCCAGCAGCCCCCCGGGGACGCCGGGAGGCTACACCTTC.

The gene calls are TRBV6-5 and TRBJ2-3, with TRBD1 identical over 9 bases. The germline V gene encodes CDR1 MNHEY and CDR2 SVGAGI. This CDR3 spans 15 amino acids. V trimming: 8 bases; J trimming: 3 bases; junction bases outside the gene matches: 9. The DNA for the CDR3 is TGTGCCAGCGCTACCGGGACAGGGATGACAGATACGCAGTATTTT. Amino acid sequence: CASATGTGMTDTQYF.

The V gene is TRBV18, the J gene TRBJ2-1; D ambiguous. The V end lost 0 bases, the J end lost 4 bases, and 13 bases lay between the germline ends. Germline CDR1 and CDR2: KGHSH and LQKENI. The CDR3 has 16 residues. This CDR3 is CASSPPGRQFYNEQFF. CDR3 nucleotide sequence: TGTGCCAGCTCACCACCGGGTCGTCAGTTTTACAATGAGCAGTTCTTC.

The rearrangement links TRBV27 to TRBJ2-7; perhaps TRBD2 as D (6 bases). This CDR3 has 20 amino acids. Germline CDR1 MNHEY, CDR2 SMNVEV (reference sequence). Trimming took off 1 base at V and 0 bases at J, with 25 bases between the two ends. CDR3 amino acids: CASSLLALPVGGQGSYEQYF. CDR3 coding DNA: TGTGCCAGCAGTTTATTAGCACTCCCCGTCGGGGGTCAGGGCTCCTACGAGCAGTACTTC.

As concerns this clone: This sample includes further DNA sequences coding for the same CDR3. The V gene is TRBV2, the J gene TRBJ2-2; D is ambiguous. The V end lost 6 bases, the J end lost 6 bases, and 5 bases lay between the germline ends. Germline V gene sequence: CDR1 SNHLY, CDR2 FYNNEI. This CDR3 is 11 amino acids long. The CDR3 protein is CASSPPGELFF. CDR3 nucleotide sequence: TGTGCCAGCAGCCCCCCCGGGGAGCTGTTTTTT.

The chain recombines TRBV23-1 with TRBJ2-7; 7 nucleotides match TRBD2. TRBV23-1 is an ORF; its function is uncertain. There are 14 residues in the CDR3. V was pared by 0 bases and J by 6 bases, with 5 bases of the junction left unmatched. The CDR3 reads CASSQSAQRGEQYF. In nucleotides, the CDR3 is TGCGCCAGCAGTCAATCGGCCCAGCGGGGCGAGCAGTACTTC.

DNA for the CDR3: TGTGCCGCCTTAAGCTCCTACAATGAGCAGTTCTTC. This encodes CAALSSYNEQFF. V is TRBV28 and J is TRBJ2-1; D not resolved. CDR3 size: 12 residues. Germline CDR1 reads MDHEN; CDR2 reads SYDVKM. V was pared by 11 bases and J by 0 bases, with 8 bases between.

The V call is TRBV7-9, the J call TRBJ2-1; D not resolved. Trimming cost V 5 bases and J 6 bases, with 8 bases left between them. CDR1 and CDR2 from the germline V gene are SEHNR and FQNEAQ (reference sequence). The CDR3 consists of 12 residues. CDR3 in DNA: TGTGCCAGCAGCAACCTTCGCAATGAGCAGTTCTTC. Residues: CASSNLRNEQFF.